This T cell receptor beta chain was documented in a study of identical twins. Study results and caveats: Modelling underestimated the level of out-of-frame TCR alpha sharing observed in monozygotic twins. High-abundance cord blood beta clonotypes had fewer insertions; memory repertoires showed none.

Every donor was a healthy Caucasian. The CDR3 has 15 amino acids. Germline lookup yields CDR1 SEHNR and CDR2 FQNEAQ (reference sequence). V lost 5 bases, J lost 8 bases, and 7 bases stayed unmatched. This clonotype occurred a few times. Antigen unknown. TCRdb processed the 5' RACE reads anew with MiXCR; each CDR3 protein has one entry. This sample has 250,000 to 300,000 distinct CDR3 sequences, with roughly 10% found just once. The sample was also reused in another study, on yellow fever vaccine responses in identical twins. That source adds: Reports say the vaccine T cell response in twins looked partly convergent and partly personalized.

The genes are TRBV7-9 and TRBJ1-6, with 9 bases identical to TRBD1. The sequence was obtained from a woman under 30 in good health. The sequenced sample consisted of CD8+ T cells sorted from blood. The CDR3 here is CASSRGQGTYSPLHF. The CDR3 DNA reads TGTGCCAGCAGCCGGGGACAGGGAACCTATTCACCCCTCCACTTT.